A selection of T cell receptor beta chains follows, all from one sample in a study of blood T cell repertoires in COVID-19. Clones were read by immunoSEQ multiplex PCR, and TCRdb kept only the in-frame ones, dropping some. The sample has roughly 200,000 clones, roughly four fifths seen once. The specimen sequenced was peripheral blood. The receptors were gathered from a woman between 65 and 79 years old with active or convalescent COVID-19. The CDR3 runs from the conserved cysteine through the conserved F or W. Fields, in order: D gene, V gene, J gene, clone size, CDR3 protein, CDR3 DNA. D genes are given only for firm matches. Clone size is shown for a subset of rows, as once, few, many or a class of expanded clone.

>TRBD2|TRBV2|TRBJ2-1|NA
CASSDTLAGGRHEQFF
TGTGCCAGCAGTGATACCCTAGCGGGAGGGCGGCATGAGCAGTTCTTC
>NA|TRBV19|TRBJ2-1|NA
CASSRSYNEQFF
TGTGCCAGTAGTCGGAGTTACAATGAGCAGTTCTTC
>TRBD2|TRBV5-1|TRBJ2-5|NA
CASRGTSQETQYF
TGCGCCAGCAGGGGGACTAGTCAAGAGACCCAGTACTTC
>TRBD1|TRBV4-1|TRBJ2-5|once
CASSVGTPTPGQVNVETQYF
TGCGCCAGCAGCGTAGGAACCCCGACCCCGGGACAGGTGAATGTAGAGACCCAGTACTTC
>TRBD2|TRBV5-1|TRBJ2-5|NA
CASSFVTSGSWETQYF
TGCGCCAGCAGCTTCGTTACTAGCGGGAGTTGGGAGACCCAGTACTTC
>TRBD2|TRBV2|TRBJ2-7|NA
CASAPGVASGRVEQYF
TGTGCCAGCGCGCCGGGGGTGGCTAGCGGGAGGGTAGAGCAGTACTTC
>TRBD1|TRBV29-1|TRBJ2-7|NA
CSVGRQGAYEQYF
TGCAGCGTTGGAAGACAGGGGGCTTACGAGCAGTACTTC
>TRBD1|TRBV7-9|TRBJ1-2|few
CASSLVLGQGSGYTF
TGTGCCAGCAGCTTAGTTCTTGGACAGGGGTCCGGCTACACCTTC
>TRBD2|TRBV7-6|TRBJ2-7|NA
CASSRGGAYEQYF
TGTGCCAGCAGTCGGGGGGGGGCCTACGAGCAGTACTTC
>TRBD2|TRBV7-2|TRBJ2-5|NA
CASSLGLAGGQETQYF
TGTGCCAGCAGCTTAGGGCTAGCGGGAGGTCAAGAGACCCAGTACTTC
>TRBD1|TRBV7-9|TRBJ1-1|NA
CASSPGTGGLNTEAFF
TGTGCCAGCAGCCCCGGGACAGGGGGTTTGAACACTGAAGCTTTCTTT
>TRBD1|TRBV19|TRBJ1-2|NA
CASGDSPYGYTF
TGTGCCAGTGGGGACAGTCCCTATGGCTACACCTTC
>TRBD1|TRBV19|TRBJ1-1|NA
CASRDRRNTEAFF
TGTGCCAGTAGGGACAGGCGGAACACTGAAGCTTTCTTT
>NA|TRBV3-1/TRBV3-2|TRBJ1-2|few
CASSTPPKNYGYTF
TGTGCCAGCAGCACCCCCCCTAAGAACTATGGCTACACCTTC
>TRBD2|TRBV20-1|TRBJ2-7|few
CSASPRAGGSYEQYF
TGCAGTGCTAGTCCTCGGGCGGGAGGCTCCTACGAGCAGTACTTC
>NA|TRBV9|TRBJ2-1|NA
CASALPGNNEQFF
TGTGCCAGCGCCCTGCCGGGTAACAATGAGCAGTTCTTC
>TRBD1|TRBV28|TRBJ1-2|NA
CASRIQGAVYGYTF
TGTGCCAGCAGAATTCAGGGGGCGGTCTATGGCTACACCTTC
>NA|TRBV2|TRBJ1-6|NA
CASSVEGTNSPLHF
TGTGCCAGCAGTGTGGAGGGCACTAATTCACCCCTCCACTTT
>NA|TRBV6-5|TRBJ2-5|NA
CASSPAYLYQETQYF
TGTGCCAGCAGTCCCGCCTACCTCTACCAAGAGACCCAGTACTTC
>TRBD1|TRBV5-4|TRBJ2-5|NA
CASSSPIGGDQETQYF
TGTGCCAGCAGCTCACCTATAGGGGGCGACCAAGAGACCCAGTACTTC
>NA|TRBV20-1|TRBJ2-3|NA
CSGSRWEGGFVLDTQYF
TGCAGTGGTAGTAGGTGGGAGGGGGGTTTCGTTTTAGATACGCAGTATTTT
>NA|TRBV19|TRBJ1-1|few
CASTFDRVNTEAFF
TGTGCCAGTACCTTCGACAGAGTGAACACTGAAGCTTTCTTT
>NA|TRBV13|TRBJ2-1|NA
CASSLVRDRAKAGGPGEQFF
TGTGCCAGCAGCTTAGTGAGGGACAGGGCTAAGGCGGGAGGGCCTGGTGAGCAGTTCTTC
>TRBD2|TRBV9|TRBJ2-7|NA
CASSVGDYVYEQYF
TGTGCCAGCAGCGTAGGGGACTACGTCTACGAGCAGTACTTC
>NA|TRBV4-1|TRBJ2-4|once
CASSQDLAKNIQYF
TGCGCCAGCAGCCAAGACCTAGCCAAAAACATTCAGTACTTC
>TRBD1|TRBV5-1|TRBJ2-7|NA
CASSLVLRTPGQGAKDSYEQYF
TGCGCCAGCAGCTTGGTCCTACGTACCCCGGGACAGGGGGCGAAGGACTCCTACGAGCAGTACTTC
>TRBD2|TRBV28|TRBJ2-1|NA
CASSPTRGTSGSNEQFF
TGTGCCAGCAGTCCAACCAGGGGGACTAGCGGGAGCAATGAGCAGTTCTTC
>NA|TRBV11-3|TRBJ2-2|NA
CASSLGVGGHGTGELFF
TGTGCCAGCAGCTTAGGAGTGGGGGGGCACGGCACCGGGGAGCTGTTTTTT
>NA|TRBV12-3/TRBV12-4|TRBJ2-3|NA
CASSLTGTDTQYF
TGTGCCAGCAGTTTAACAGGGACAGATACGCAGTATTTT
>NA|TRBV5-1|TRBJ2-2|NA
CASSPDSLNTGELFF
TGCGCCAGCAGCCCGGACTCTCTCAACACCGGGGAGCTGTTTTTT
>TRBD2|TRBV6-2/TRBV6-3|TRBJ2-4|NA
CASSYGTPGPREGKNIQYF
TGTGCCAGCAGTTACGGGACCCCAGGACCCCGGGAGGGCAAAAACATTCAGTACTTC
>NA|TRBV5-1|TRBJ2-5|NA
CASSLRLAIRNQETQYF
TGCGCCAGCAGCTTGCGGCTAGCGATCCGAAATCAAGAGACCCAGTACTTC
>TRBD2|TRBV2|TRBJ2-1|NA
CASKTPLAGFGVEFF
TGTGCCAGCAAGACTCCGCTAGCGGGATTTGGGGTCGAGTTCTTC
>NA|TRBV12-3/TRBV12-4|TRBJ1-4|NA
CASSPQGGEKLFF
TGTGCCAGCAGTCCCCAAGGAGGGGAAAAACTGTTTTTT
>TRBD1|TRBV27|TRBJ1-2|NA
CASGGDRGPIYGYTF
TGTGCCAGCGGGGGGGACAGGGGCCCGATTTACGGCTACACCTTC
>NA|TRBV2|TRBJ2-1|NA
CASRRDTLYNEQFF
TGTGCCAGCAGGAGGGACACACTCTACAATGAGCAGTTCTTC
>NA|TRBV10-3|TRBJ2-4|NA
CAISGGSEAQYF
TGTGCCATCAGTGGAGGTAGCGAGGCTCAGTACTTC
>TRBD1|TRBV14|TRBJ1-5|NA
CASSPPATGKSNQPQHF
TGTGCCAGCAGCCCCCCAGCGACAGGGAAAAGCAATCAGCCCCAGCATTTT
>TRBD1|TRBV6-5|TRBJ2-7|NA
CASRPWDSNYEQYF
TGTGCCAGCAGACCTTGGGACAGCAACTACGAGCAGTACTTC
>TRBD1|TRBV5-4|TRBJ1-2|NA
CASSLDSGGYGYTF
TGTGCCAGCAGCTTGGACTCAGGGGGCTATGGCTACACCTTC
>NA|TRBV3-1/TRBV3-2|TRBJ2-6|NA
CASSRGSGANVLTF
TGTGCCAGCAGCCGCGGGTCTGGGGCCAACGTCCTGACTTTC
>NA|TRBV29-1|TRBJ2-7|once
CSVVLDTRRYEQYF
TGCAGCGTTGTATTGGACACCCGTCGGTACGAGCAGTACTTC
>TRBD2|TRBV5-1|TRBJ2-3|NA
CASSSRTSGTSTDTQYF
TGCGCCAGCAGCTCACGGACTAGCGGGACCAGCACAGATACGCAGTATTTT
>TRBD1|TRBV7-6|TRBJ1-6|once
CASSLVTGGRDSPLHF
TGTGCCAGCAGCTTAGTTACAGGGGGTAGGGATTCACCCCTCCACTTT
>NA|TRBV4-1|TRBJ2-2|NA
CASRARGITGELFF
TGCGCCAGCAGGGCTCGGGGGATCACCGGGGAGCTGTTTTTT
>TRBD1|TRBV19|TRBJ2-2|NA
CASSIGRTGGTGELFF
TGTGCCAGTAGTATAGGGCGGACAGGCGGAACCGGGGAGCTGTTTTTT
>TRBD1|TRBV6-6|TRBJ1-6|NA
CASRKKRDRDNSPLHF
TGTGCCAGCAGAAAAAAACGGGACAGAGATAATTCACCCCTCCACTTT
>TRBD2|TRBV5-1|TRBJ2-3|NA
CASSLGGLAGGSTDTQYF
TGCGCCAGCAGCTTGGGGGGACTAGCGGGAGGTAGCACAGATACGCAGTATTTT
>NA|TRBV12-5|TRBJ1-1|NA
CASGLDRIPAAGVESTEAFF
TGTGCTAGTGGTTTGGACCGGATCCCCGCGGCAGGGGTAGAGAGCACTGAAGCTTTCTTT
>NA|TRBV6-6|TRBJ2-1|NA
CASSGGTVVGEQFF
TGTGCCAGCAGCGGGGGTACAGTAGTAGGTGAGCAGTTCTTC
>NA|TRBV5-1|TRBJ2-7|NA
CATPAARPHYEQYF
TGCGCCACCCCCGCGGCCCGACCCCACTACGAGCAGTACTTC
>NA|TRBV30|TRBJ2-5|NA
CAWSVRGGGWYETQYF
TGTGCCTGGAGTGTACGCGGGGGCGGCTGGTATGAGACCCAGTACTTC
>NA|TRBV11-2|TRBJ2-5|once
CASSLVPSRETQYF
TGTGCCAGCAGCTTAGTTCCTAGCAGGGAGACCCAGTACTTC
>TRBD1|TRBV7-6|TRBJ1-1|NA
CASSTRQGKGTEAFF
TGTGCCAGCAGCACTCGACAGGGGAAAGGCACTGAAGCTTTCTTT
>TRBD2|TRBV18|TRBJ2-3|NA
CASSLSSGRPTDTQYF
TGTGCCAGCTCACTATCTAGCGGGAGACCCACAGATACGCAGTATTTT
>TRBD2|TRBV5-5|TRBJ2-3|NA
CASSFDLAGSGDTQYF
TGTGCCAGCAGCTTTGATCTAGCGGGAAGTGGAGATACGCAGTATTTT
>TRBD2|TRBV5-1|TRBJ2-3|NA
CASSLGLAGGTDTQYF
TGCGCCAGCAGCTTGGGTCTAGCGGGAGGGACAGATACGCAGTATTTT
>NA|TRBV5-1|TRBJ2-1|NA
CASSLLAFSSYNEQFF
TGCGCCAGCAGCTTGCTAGCGTTTAGCTCCTACAATGAGCAGTTCTTC